This record concerns one T cell receptor (beta chain) sequence. The antigen remains unidentified. Via 5' RACE with UMI labels, TRB cDNA libraries were prepared. Each CDR3 protein gets one entry in TCRdb, which reprocessed the 5' RACE reads and gives no DNA. The sample table includes roughly 130,000 distinct CDR3 sequences. The source of the sample is a study of CXCR3-negative and CXCR3-positive naive CD8 T cells. Study at large: Per library, roughly 1.6 +/- 0.3 million reads; roughly 150 million TRB reads overall.

The CDR3 contains 12 residues. Naive CD8+ T cells carried a CD45RO-CCR7+CD27+CD95- phenotype. Study-wide results and limits: Across naive subsets, surface CD5 expression was comparable, and TCR strength was inferred from properties of the TRB CDR3. Relative to memory CD8+ cells, whose diversity was much lower, both naive subsets had comparably high diversity. When CXCR3-positive naive cells were set against CXCR3-negative naive cells, the former had more hydrophobic TRB CDR3s.

This clonotype was obtained from a human donor in good health. Some clones in this sample may be carry-over from other donors' samples. The chain uses TRBV12-3 or TRBV12-4 and TRBJ2-1; TCRdb reports TRBD1, a call that lacks DNA to check it against. Sequenced input: naive CXCR3+ CD8+ T cells from blood. Subset noted: CD45RO-CCR7+CD27+CD95- naive CD8+ T cells expressing CXCR3 (TNR3+). The CDR3 loop reads CASSFGGNEQFF.